This T cell receptor (beta chain) is from a study of blood T cell repertoires in COVID-19. On the study more broadly: COVID-19 samples collected from the United States, Italy and Spain covered acute and convalescent phases. PBMCs, B-cell-depleted T cells, or T cells provided the cDNA or gDNA that made up the material.

Sequenced by immunoSEQ multiplex PCR; TCRdb stores in-frame clones only, minus some. The repertoire holds 150,000 to 200,000 clones, with 86% as singletons. The CDR3 is made up of 17 amino acids. Germline CDR1 reads KGHSH; CDR2 reads LQKENI. V dropped 0 bases and J dropped 0 bases, with 12 bases sitting between them. In this sample, this clone turned up a few times. This receptor was taken from a man in his fifties with active or convalescent COVID-19. V usage is TRBV18 and J usage is TRBJ1-3; possible D gene TRBD1, 5 bases. Sequencing used peripheral blood. CDR3 loop: CASSPPGRGLSGNTIYF. As DNA, the CDR3 is TGTGCCAGCTCACCACCGGGACGGGGACTCTCTGGAAACACCATATATTTT.